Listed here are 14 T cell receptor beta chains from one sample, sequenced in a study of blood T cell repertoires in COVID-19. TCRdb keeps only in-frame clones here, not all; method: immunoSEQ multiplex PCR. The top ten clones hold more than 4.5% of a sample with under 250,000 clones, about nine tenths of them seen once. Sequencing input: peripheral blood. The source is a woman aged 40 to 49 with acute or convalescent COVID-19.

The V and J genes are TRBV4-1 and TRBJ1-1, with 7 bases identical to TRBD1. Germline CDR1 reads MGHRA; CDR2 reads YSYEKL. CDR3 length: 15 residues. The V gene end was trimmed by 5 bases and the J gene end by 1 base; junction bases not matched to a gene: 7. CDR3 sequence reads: CASSTLTGQNTEAFF. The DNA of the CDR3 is TGCGCCAGCAGCACCCTGACAGGGCAGAACACTGAAGCTTTCTTT.

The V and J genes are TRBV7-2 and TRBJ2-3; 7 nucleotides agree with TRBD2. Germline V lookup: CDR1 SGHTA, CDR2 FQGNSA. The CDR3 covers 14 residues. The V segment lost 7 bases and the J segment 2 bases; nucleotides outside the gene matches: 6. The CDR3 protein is CASTPAGLTDTQYF. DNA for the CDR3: TGTGCCAGCACCCCAGCGGGGCTCACAGATACGCAGTATTTT.

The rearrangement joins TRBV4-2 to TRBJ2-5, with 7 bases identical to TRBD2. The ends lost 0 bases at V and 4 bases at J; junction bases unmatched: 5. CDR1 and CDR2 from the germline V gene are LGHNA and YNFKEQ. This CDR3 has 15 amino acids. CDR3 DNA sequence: TGTGCCAGCAGCCAAGAGGGAGGGATGGGAGAGACCCAGTACTTC. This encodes CASSQEGGMGETQYF.

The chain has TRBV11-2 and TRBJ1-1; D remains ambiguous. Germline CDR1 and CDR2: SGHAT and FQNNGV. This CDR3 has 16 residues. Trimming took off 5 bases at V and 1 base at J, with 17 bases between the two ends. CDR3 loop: CASSPQSWAANTEAFF. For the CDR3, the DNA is TGTGCCAGCAGCCCCCAATCCTGGGCCGCGAACACTGAAGCTTTCTTT.

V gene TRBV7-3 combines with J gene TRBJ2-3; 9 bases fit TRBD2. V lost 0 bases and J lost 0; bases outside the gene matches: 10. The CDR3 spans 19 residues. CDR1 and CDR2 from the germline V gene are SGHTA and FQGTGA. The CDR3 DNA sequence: TGTGCCAGCAGCTTAACGGGGTTTAGCGGGGGAGCTAGCACAGATACGCAGTATTTT. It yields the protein CASSLTGFSGGASTDTQYF.

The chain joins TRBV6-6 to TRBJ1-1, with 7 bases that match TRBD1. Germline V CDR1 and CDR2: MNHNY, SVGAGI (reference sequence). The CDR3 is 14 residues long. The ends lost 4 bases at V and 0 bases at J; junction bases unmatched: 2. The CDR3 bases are TGTGCCAGCAGTTCAGGGGGTATGAACACTGAAGCTTTCTTT. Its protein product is CASSSGGMNTEAFF.

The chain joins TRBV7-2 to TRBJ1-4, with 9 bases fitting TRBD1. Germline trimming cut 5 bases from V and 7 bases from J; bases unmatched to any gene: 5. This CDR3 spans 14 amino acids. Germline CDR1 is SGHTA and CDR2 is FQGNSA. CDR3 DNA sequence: TGTGCCAGCAGCATACAGGGGGCGAGTGAAAAACTGTTTTTT. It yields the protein CASSIQGASEKLFF.

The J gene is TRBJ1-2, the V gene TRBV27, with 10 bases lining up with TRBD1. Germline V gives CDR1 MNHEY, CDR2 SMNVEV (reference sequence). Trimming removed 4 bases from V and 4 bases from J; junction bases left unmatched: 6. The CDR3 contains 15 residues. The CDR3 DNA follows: TGTGCCAGCAGTTCCGGGACAGGGGAGGGCTATGGCTACACCTTC. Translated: CASSSGTGEGYGYTF.

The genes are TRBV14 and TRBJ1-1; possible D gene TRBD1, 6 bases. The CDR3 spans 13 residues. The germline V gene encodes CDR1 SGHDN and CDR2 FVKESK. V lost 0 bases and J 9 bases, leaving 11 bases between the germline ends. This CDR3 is CASSQDLGAKAFF. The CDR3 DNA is TGTGCCAGCAGCCAAGATCTGGGGGCGAAAGCTTTCTTT.

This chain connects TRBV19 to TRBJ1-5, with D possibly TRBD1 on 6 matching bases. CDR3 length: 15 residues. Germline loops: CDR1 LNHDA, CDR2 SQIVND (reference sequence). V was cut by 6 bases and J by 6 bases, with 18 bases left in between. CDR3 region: CASRDSDRSAQPQHF. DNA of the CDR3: TGTGCCAGTAGGGATTCCGACAGGTCCGCTCAGCCCCAGCATTTT.

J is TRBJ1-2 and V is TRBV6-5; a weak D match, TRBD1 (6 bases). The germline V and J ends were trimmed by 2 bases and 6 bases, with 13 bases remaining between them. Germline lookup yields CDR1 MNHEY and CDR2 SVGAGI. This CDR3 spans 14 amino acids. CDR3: CASSYADRRDGYTF. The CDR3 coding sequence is TGTGCCAGCAGTTACGCCGACAGGAGAGATGGCTACACCTTC.

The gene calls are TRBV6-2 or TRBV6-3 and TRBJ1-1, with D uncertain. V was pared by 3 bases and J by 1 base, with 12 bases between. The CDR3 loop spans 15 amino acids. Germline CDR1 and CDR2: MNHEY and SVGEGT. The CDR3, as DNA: TGTGCCAGCAGTTATTCGAGCAGGCCGAACACTGAAGCTTTCTTT. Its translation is CASSYSSRPNTEAFF.

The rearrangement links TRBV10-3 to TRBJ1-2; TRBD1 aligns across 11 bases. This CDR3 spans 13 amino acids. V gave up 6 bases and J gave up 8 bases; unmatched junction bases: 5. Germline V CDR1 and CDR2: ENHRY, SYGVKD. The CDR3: CAIRGQGAVGYTF. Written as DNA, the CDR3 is TGTGCCATCAGAGGACAGGGGGCAGTAGGCTACACCTTC.

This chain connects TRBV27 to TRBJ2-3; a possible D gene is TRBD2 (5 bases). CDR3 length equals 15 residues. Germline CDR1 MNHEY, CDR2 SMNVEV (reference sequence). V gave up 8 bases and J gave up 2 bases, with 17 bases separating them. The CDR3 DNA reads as TGTGCCAGCTTCCCCTTCAAGGGAGTCACAGATACGCAGTATTTT. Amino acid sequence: CASFPFKGVTDTQYF.